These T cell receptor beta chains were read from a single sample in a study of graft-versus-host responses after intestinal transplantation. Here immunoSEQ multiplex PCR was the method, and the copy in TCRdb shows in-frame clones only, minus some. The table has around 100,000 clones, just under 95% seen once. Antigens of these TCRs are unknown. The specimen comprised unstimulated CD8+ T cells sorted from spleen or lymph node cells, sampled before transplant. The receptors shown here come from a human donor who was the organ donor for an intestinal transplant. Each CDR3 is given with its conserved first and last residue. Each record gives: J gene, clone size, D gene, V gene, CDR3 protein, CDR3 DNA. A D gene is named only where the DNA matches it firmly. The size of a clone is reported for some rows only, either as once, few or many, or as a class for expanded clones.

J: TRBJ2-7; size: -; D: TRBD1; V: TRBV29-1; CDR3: CSVGPADRGPYEQYF; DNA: TGCAGCGTTGGCCCGGCGGACAGGGGCCCATACGAGCAGTACTTC
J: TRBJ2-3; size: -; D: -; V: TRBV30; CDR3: CAWSVGASTDTQYF; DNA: TGTGCCTGGAGTGTGGGGGCTAGCACAGATACGCAGTATTTT
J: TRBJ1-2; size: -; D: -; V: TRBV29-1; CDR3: CSVLGQGSVDGYTF; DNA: TGCAGCGTCTTGGGGCAGGGATCGGTTGATGGCTACACCTTC
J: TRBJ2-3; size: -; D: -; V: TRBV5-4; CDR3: CASSLEGYTDTQYF; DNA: TGTGCCAGCAGCTTGGAAGGGTACACAGATACGCAGTATTTT
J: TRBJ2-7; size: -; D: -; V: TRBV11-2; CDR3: CASSLVWYEQYF; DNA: TGTGCCAGCAGCTTAGTCTGGTACGAGCAGTACTTC
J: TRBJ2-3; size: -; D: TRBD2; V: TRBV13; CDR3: CASSLPSGSTDTQYF; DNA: TGTGCCAGCAGCTTACCTAGCGGGAGCACAGATACGCAGTATTTT
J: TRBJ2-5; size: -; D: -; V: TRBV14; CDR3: CASSQDKGVQETQYF; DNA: TGTGCCAGCAGCCAAGATAAAGGAGTACAAGAGACCCAGTACTTC
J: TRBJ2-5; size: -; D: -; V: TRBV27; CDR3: CASSRDDQETQYF; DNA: TGTGCCAGCAGCCGAGACGACCAAGAGACCCAGTACTTC
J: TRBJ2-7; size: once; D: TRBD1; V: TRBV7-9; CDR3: CASSPTSLRGPYEQYF; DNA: TGTGCCAGCAGCCCTACCAGTTTGAGGGGGCCTTACGAGCAGTACTTC
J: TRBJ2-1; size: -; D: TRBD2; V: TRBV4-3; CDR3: CASSPGLAGGYNEQFF; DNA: TGCGCCAGCAGCCCGGGACTAGCGGGAGGATACAATGAGCAGTTCTTC
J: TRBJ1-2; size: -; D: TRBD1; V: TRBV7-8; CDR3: CASSLDTRATGPIFWGYTF; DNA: TGTGCCAGCAGCTTAGATACCCGCGCGACAGGGCCCATCTTTTGGGGCTACACCTTC
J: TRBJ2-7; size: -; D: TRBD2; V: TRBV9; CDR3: CASSVEAGGSREQYF; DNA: TGTGCCAGCAGCGTAGAAGCGGGAGGGAGTCGCGAGCAGTACTTC
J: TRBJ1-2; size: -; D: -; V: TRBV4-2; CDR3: CASSQIDRRYGYTF; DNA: TGTGCCAGCAGCCAAATCGACAGGCGCTATGGCTACACCTTC
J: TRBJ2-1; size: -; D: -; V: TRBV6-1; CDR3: CASSVPSSIYNEQFF; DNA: TGTGCCAGCAGTGTGCCCAGCAGTATCTACAATGAGCAGTTCTTC
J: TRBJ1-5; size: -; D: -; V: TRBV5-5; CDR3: CASSPLGGQPQHF; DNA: TGTGCCAGCAGCCCCCTGGGGGGGCAGCCCCAGCATTTT
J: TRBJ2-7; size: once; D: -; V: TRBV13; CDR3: CASSQYSSYEQYF; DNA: TGTGCCAGCAGCCAGTATAGCTCCTACGAGCAGTACTTC
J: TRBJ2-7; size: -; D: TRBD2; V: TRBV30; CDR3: CAWSVLAGYEQYF; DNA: TGTGCCTGGAGTGTACTAGCGGGCTACGAGCAGTACTTC
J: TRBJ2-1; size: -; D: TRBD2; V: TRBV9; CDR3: CASSVGLAGGKNEQFF; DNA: TGTGCCAGCAGCGTAGGACTAGCGGGAGGAAAAAATGAGCAGTTCTTC
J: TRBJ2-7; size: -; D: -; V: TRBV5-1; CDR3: CASSVNRVPYEQYF; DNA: TGCGCCAGCAGCGTGAACAGGGTCCCCTACGAGCAGTACTTC
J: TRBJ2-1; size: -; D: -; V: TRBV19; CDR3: CASSPLGVANEQFF; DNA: TGTGCCAGTAGTCCCTTGGGGGTGGCCAATGAGCAGTTCTTC
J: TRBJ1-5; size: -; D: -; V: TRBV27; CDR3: CASSFRGNQPQHF; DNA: TGTGCCAGCAGTTTTCGAGGAAATCAGCCCCAGCATTTT
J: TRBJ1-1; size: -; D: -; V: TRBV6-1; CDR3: CASSPSPRNTEAFF; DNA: TGTGCCAGCAGCCCCTCACCCAGGAACACTGAAGCTTTCTTT
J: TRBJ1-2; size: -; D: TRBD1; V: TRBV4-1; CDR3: CASSPRQGANYGYTF; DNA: TGCGCCAGCAGCCCTCGACAGGGGGCTAACTATGGCTACACCTTC